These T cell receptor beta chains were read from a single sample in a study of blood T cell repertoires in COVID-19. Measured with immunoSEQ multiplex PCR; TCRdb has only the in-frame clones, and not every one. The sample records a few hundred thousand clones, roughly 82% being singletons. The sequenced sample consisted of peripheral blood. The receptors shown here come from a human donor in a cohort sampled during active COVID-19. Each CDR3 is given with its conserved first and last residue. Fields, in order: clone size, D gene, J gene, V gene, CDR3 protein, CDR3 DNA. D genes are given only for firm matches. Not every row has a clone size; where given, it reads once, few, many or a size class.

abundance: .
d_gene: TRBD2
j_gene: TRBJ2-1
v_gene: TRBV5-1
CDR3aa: CASSLGVAGVTSSYNEQFF
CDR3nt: TGCGCCAGCAGCTTGGGCGTAGCGGGAGTCACGAGCTCCTACAATGAGCAGTTCTTC

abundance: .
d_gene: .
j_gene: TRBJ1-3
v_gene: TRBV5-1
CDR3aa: CASSSTGSGNTIYF
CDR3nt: TGCGCCAGCAGCTCAACAGGGTCTGGAAACACCATATATTTT

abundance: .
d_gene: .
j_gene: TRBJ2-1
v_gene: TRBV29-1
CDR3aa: CSGGASEIGEQFF
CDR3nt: TGCAGCGGGGGGGCTAGCGAGATCGGGGAGCAGTTCTTC

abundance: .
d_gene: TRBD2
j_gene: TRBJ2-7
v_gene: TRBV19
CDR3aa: CASRGLAGGETYEQYF
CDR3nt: TGTGCCAGTAGGGGACTAGCGGGAGGGGAGACCTACGAGCAGTACTTC

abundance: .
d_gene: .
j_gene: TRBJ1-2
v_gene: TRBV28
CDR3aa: CASSLNIREDYGYTF
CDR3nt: TGTGCCAGCAGTTTAAATATCCGGGAGGACTATGGCTACACCTTC

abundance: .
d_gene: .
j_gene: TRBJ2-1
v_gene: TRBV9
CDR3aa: CASSTLRGTYNEQFF
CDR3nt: TGTGCCAGCAGCACCCTCCGGGGTACCTACAATGAGCAGTTCTTC

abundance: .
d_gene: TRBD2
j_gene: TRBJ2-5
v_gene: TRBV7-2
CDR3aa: CASSLLELAGGQETQYF
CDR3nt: TGTGCCAGCAGCTTGCTTGAACTAGCGGGAGGACAAGAGACCCAGTACTTC

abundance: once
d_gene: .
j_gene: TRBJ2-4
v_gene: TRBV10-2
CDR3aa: CASSEPENIQYF
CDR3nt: TGCGCCAGCAGTGAGCCCGAAAACATTCAGTACTTC

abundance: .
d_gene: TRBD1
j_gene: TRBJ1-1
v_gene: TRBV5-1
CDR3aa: CASSLRAGGTEAFF
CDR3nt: TGCGCCAGCAGCTTGCGGGCAGGGGGCACTGAAGCTTTCTTT

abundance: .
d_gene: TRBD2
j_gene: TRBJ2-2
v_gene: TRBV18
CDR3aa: CASSPPAGGPWTGELFF
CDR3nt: TGTGCCAGCTCACCACCTGCGGGAGGGCCGTGGACCGGGGAGCTGTTTTTT

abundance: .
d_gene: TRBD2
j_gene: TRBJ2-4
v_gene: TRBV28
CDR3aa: CASTASLIGLAGTIQYF
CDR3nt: TGTGCCAGCACCGCATCCCTAATAGGACTAGCGGGAACCATTCAGTACTTC

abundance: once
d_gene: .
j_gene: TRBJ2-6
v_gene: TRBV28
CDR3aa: CASSFDYSGANVLTF
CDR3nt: TGTGCCAGCAGTTTTGACTACTCTGGGGCCAACGTCCTGACTTTC

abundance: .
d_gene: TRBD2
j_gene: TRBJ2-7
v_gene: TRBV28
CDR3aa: CASSRGAGVPYEQYF
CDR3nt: TGTGCCAGCAGCCGTGGGGCGGGGGTACCCTACGAGCAGTACTTC

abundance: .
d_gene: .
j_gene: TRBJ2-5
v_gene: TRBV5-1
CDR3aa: CASSPGLQETQYF
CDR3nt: TGCGCCAGCAGCCCGGGACTTCAAGAGACCCAGTACTTC

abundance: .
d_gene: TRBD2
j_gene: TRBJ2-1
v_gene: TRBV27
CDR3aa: CASSPRGTSGSNEQFF
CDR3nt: TGTGCCAGCAGTCCCCGCGGGACTAGCGGGTCCAATGAGCAGTTCTTC

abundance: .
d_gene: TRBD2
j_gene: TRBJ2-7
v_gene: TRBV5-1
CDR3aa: CASSSGGGYEQYF
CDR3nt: TGCGCCAGCTCGAGCGGGGGCGGCTACGAGCAGTACTTC

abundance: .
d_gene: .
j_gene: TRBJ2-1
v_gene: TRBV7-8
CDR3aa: CASSLVARQTYNEQFF
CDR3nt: TGTGCCAGCAGCTTAGTTGCCAGGCAGACCTACAATGAGCAGTTCTTC

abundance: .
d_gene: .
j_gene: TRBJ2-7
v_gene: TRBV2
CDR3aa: CASSEYSRPYEQYF
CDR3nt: TGTGCCAGCAGTGAATACAGCCGACCATACGAGCAGTACTTC

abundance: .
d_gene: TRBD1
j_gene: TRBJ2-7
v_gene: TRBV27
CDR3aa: CASRTDRAYEQYF
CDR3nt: TGTGCCAGCAGAACCGACAGGGCCTACGAGCAGTACTTC

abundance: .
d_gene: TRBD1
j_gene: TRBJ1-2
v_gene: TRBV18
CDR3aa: CASSPPTGSHYGYTF
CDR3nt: TGTGCCAGCTCACCACCGACAGGGTCTCATTATGGCTACACCTTC

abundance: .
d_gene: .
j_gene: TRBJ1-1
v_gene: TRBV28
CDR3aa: CASSFRGNTEAFF
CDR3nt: TGTGCCAGCAGTTTCCGGGGGAACACTGAAGCTTTCTTT

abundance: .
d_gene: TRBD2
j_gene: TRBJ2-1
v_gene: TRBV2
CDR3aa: CASSVRREVYNEQFF
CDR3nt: TGTGCCAGCAGTGTTAGACGGGAGGTCTACAATGAGCAGTTCTTC

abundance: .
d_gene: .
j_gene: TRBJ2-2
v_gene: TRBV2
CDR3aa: CASRSRGNTGELFF
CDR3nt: TGTGCCAGCAGATCCAGGGGGAACACCGGGGAGCTGTTTTTT

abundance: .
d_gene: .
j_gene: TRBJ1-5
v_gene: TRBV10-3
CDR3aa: CAISGQISNQPQHF
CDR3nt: TGTGCCATCAGTGGCCAGATTAGCAATCAGCCCCAGCATTTT

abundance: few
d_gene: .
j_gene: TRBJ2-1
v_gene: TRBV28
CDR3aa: CASSFPERSYNEQFF
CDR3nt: TGTGCCAGCAGTTTTCCGGAGAGGTCCTACAATGAGCAGTTCTTC

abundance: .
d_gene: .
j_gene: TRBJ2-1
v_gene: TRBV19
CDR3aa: CASSKGDGVYNEQFF
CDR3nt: TGTGCCAGTAGTAAGGGGGACGGTGTTTACAATGAGCAGTTCTTC

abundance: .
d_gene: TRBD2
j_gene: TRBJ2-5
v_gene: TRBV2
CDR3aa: CASSERREKETQYF
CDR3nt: TGTGCCAGCAGTGAACGGCGGGAGAAAGAGACCCAGTACTTC

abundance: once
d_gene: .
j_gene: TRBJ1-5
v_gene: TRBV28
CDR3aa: CASSPRGQPQHF
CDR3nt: TGTGCCAGCAGCCCCAGGGGACAGCCCCAGCATTTT

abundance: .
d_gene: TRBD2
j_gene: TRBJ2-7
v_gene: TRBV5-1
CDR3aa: CASSWSSGRAPSYEQYF
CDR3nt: TGCGCCAGCAGCTGGTCTAGCGGGAGGGCCCCCTCCTACGAGCAGTACTTC

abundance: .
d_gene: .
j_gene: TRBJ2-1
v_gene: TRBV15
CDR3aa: CATSRAARRSYNEQFF
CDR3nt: TGTGCCACCAGCAGAGCAGCGCGCCGCTCCTACAATGAGCAGTTCTTC

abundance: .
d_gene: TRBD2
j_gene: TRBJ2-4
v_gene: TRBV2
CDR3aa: CASSGPGPSGLLAKNIQYF
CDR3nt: TGTGCCAGCAGTGGCCCCGGGCCTAGCGGGTTGCTAGCCAAAAACATTCAGTACTTC

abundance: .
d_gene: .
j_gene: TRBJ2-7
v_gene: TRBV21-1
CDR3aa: CAKGAGSDEQYF
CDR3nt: TGTGCCAAAGGAGCGGGCTCCGACGAGCAGTACTTC

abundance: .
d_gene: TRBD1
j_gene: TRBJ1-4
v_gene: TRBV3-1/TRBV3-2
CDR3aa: CASGQGSSVDNEKLFF
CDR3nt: TGTGCCAGCGGACAGGGCTCCTCGGTGGATAATGAAAAACTGTTTTTT

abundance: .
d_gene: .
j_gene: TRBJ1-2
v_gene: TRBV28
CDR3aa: CASSLVADTANYGYTF
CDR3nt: TGTGCCAGCAGTTTGGTGGCGGACACGGCCAACTATGGCTACACCTTC

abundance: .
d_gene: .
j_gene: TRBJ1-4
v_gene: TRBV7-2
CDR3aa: CASSLYSYNEKLFF
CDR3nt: TGTGCCAGCAGCTTGTACAGTTATAATGAAAAACTGTTTTTT

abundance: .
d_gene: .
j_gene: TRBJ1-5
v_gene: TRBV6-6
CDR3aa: CASSSRQDLNQPQHF
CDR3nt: TGTGCCAGCAGTTCCAGACAGGACCTCAATCAGCCCCAGCATTTT

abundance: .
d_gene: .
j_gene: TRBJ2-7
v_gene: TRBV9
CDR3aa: CASSVGGDSYEQYF
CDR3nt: TGTGCCAGCAGCGTAGGCGGAGACTCCTACGAGCAGTACTTC

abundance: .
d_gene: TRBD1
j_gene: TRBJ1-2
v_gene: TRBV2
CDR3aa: CASLGLVLRQGTWGYTF
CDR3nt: TGTGCCAGTCTTGGTCTCGTCTTGCGACAGGGGACTTGGGGCTACACCTTC

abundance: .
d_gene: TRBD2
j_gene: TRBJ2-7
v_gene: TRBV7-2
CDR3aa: CASSLGAGGSYEQYF
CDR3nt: TGTGCCAGCAGCTTAGGGGCGGGGGGCTCCTACGAGCAGTACTTC